The rows below give T cell receptor beta chains drawn from one sample of a study of blood T cell repertoires in COVID-19. Libraries were prepared by immunoSEQ multiplex PCR; TCRdb keeps only in-frame clonotypes and omits some of them. This table has about 200,000 clones, 65% to 90% appearing once. Sequencing input: peripheral blood. Source of these receptors: a man in his fifties with acute or convalescent COVID-19. Each CDR3 is given with its conserved first and last residue. D genes are given only for firm matches. Rows give clone size only sometimes, using once, few, many, or a class for an expanded clone.

V gene	D gene	clone size	J gene	CDR3 protein	CDR3 DNA
TRBV6-6	NA	once	TRBJ2-6	CASSVRGSGANVLTF	TGTGCCAGCAGTGTACGAGGGTCTGGGGCCAACGTCCTGACTTTC
TRBV28	TRBD1	NA	TRBJ1-1	CASSRDRGTEAFF	TGTGCCAGCAGTAGGGACAGGGGAACTGAAGCTTTCTTT
TRBV7-6	NA	NA	TRBJ1-2	CASSPGFVGYGYTF	TGTGCCAGCAGCCCAGGGTTTGTCGGCTATGGCTACACCTTC
TRBV14	TRBD1	NA	TRBJ2-7	CASSPHGQVPEQYF	TGTGCCAGCAGCCCCCACGGACAGGTACCCGAGCAGTACTTC
TRBV9	NA	NA	TRBJ1-1	CASSPRGGLKTEAFF	TGTGCCAGCAGCCCCCGGGGTGGGTTAAAGACTGAAGCTTTCTTT
TRBV30	TRBD1	NA	TRBJ1-3	CAWSRQGVSGNTIYF	TGTGCCTGGAGCAGACAGGGGGTTTCTGGAAACACCATATATTTT
TRBV2	TRBD1	NA	TRBJ1-1	CASSEAPSGTVNTEAFF	TGTGCCAGCAGTGAAGCCCCTTCCGGGACAGTGAACACTGAAGCTTTCTTT
TRBV7-3	TRBD1	NA	TRBJ2-5	CASSLTGTGIETQYF	TGTGCCAGCAGCTTAACAGGGACAGGGATAGAGACCCAGTACTTC
TRBV3-1/TRBV3-2	NA	NA	TRBJ1-6	CASSPRGESPLHF	TGTGCCAGCAGCCCCCGGGGGGAATCACCCCTCCACTTT
TRBV5-4	TRBD1	NA	TRBJ1-4	CASSRDRLNEKLFF	TGTGCCAGCAGCCGGGACAGGTTAAATGAAAAACTGTTTTTT
TRBV5-1	TRBD2	NA	TRBJ2-1	CASSSGAGGRNEQFF	TGCGCCAGCAGCTCCGGAGCGGGGGGGCGGAATGAGCAGTTCTTC
TRBV19	NA	NA	TRBJ2-1	CASRAGDARGYNEQFF	TGTGCCAGTAGGGCAGGCGACGCTCGGGGGTACAATGAGCAGTTCTTC
TRBV2	NA	once	TRBJ1-1	CASRVQGNTEAFF	TGTGCCAGCAGGGTCCAGGGGAACACTGAAGCTTTCTTT
TRBV6-4	TRBD1	NA	TRBJ2-1	CATSGGPSYNEQFF	TGTGCCACCTCAGGGGGACCCTCCTACAATGAGCAGTTCTTC
TRBV7-8	TRBD1	few	TRBJ2-2	CASRRAGGTGELFF	TGTGCCAGCAGACGGGCAGGGGGCACCGGGGAGCTGTTTTTT
TRBV25-1	NA	NA	TRBJ2-1	CASSVVGYNEQFF	TGTGCCAGCAGTGTCGTCGGCTACAATGAGCAGTTCTTC
TRBV19	TRBD1	NA	TRBJ1-6	CASRGDSNYSPLHF	TGTGCCAGTAGGGGGGACAGTAATTACTCACCCCTCCACTTT
TRBV2	NA	NA	TRBJ1-6	CASRSDSGDAPLHF	TGTGCCAGCAGATCGGACAGTGGGGATGCACCCCTCCACTTT
TRBV10-1	TRBD1	NA	TRBJ2-7	CASSPGTGNYEQYF	TGCGCCAGCAGCCCCGGGACAGGTAACTACGAGCAGTACTTC
TRBV2	TRBD2	NA	TRBJ2-2	CASSVTSGGVSGELFF	TGTGCCAGCAGCGTGACTAGCGGGGGGGTATCCGGGGAGCTGTTTTTT
TRBV2	NA	NA	TRBJ1-5	CASKAGEEAQPQHF	TGTGCCAGCAAGGCAGGGGAAGAGGCTCAGCCCCAGCATTTT
TRBV5-6	NA	NA	TRBJ1-2	CASRIYPTRQGLNYGYTF	TGTGCCAGCAGGATTTACCCGACAAGGCAGGGATTAAACTATGGCTACACCTTC
TRBV25-1	TRBD1	NA	TRBJ2-2	CASRTGLGTGELFF	TGTGCCAGCAGGACAGGGTTGGGCACCGGGGAGCTGTTTTTT
TRBV5-1	NA	NA	TRBJ1-4	CASSWSGATNEKLFF	TGCGCCAGCAGCTGGAGTGGTGCAACTAATGAAAAACTGTTTTTT
TRBV10-1	TRBD1	NA	TRBJ2-4	CASSPQGAGAKNIQYF	TGCGCCAGCAGTCCACAGGGGGCCGGAGCCAAAAACATTCAGTACTTC
TRBV19	NA	NA	TRBJ1-1	CASSIRDNTEAFF	TGTGCCAGTAGTATACGGGATAACACTGAAGCTTTCTTT
TRBV27	NA	NA	TRBJ2-1	CASSLSTAGDNEQFF	TGTGCCAGCAGTTTATCGACAGCAGGCGACAATGAGCAGTTCTTC
TRBV6-5	TRBD1	few	TRBJ1-2	CASLRDRDYYGYTF	TGTGCCAGCTTACGGGACAGGGATTACTATGGCTACACCTTC
TRBV2	NA	NA	TRBJ2-6	CASLPLSGLAGANVLTF	TGTGCCAGCCTCCCTCTCTCGGGGTTGGCTGGGGCCAACGTCCTGACTTTC
TRBV11-2	TRBD2	NA	TRBJ2-1	CASSLKLAGGPRNEQFF	TGTGCCAGCAGCTTAAAACTAGCGGGGGGGCCGCGCAATGAGCAGTTCTTC
TRBV11-3	TRBD2	few	TRBJ2-1	CASSMTLSGVLFF	TGTGCCAGCAGCATGACACTCAGCGGGGTTCTGTTCTTC
TRBV19	NA	NA	TRBJ1-5	CASSTSQGRSNQPQHF	TGTGCCAGTAGTACGTCCCAGGGGCGCAGCAATCAGCCCCAGCATTTT
TRBV6-2/TRBV6-3	TRBD1	few	TRBJ2-7	CASSYKLGQASSYEQYF	TGTGCCAGCAGTTACAAACTGGGACAGGCGAGCTCCTACGAGCAGTACTTC
TRBV15	NA	NA	TRBJ1-4	CATSRNTGGTEKLFF	TGTGCCACCAGCAGGAACACCGGGGGGACCGAAAAACTGTTTTTT
TRBV6-5	NA	NA	TRBJ2-1	CASSSHAGRDEQFF	TGTGCCAGCAGCTCCCATGCGGGGCGAGATGAGCAGTTCTTC
TRBV6-1	TRBD1	few	TRBJ1-6	CASSELAGAGGGSPLHF	TGTGCCAGCAGTGAACTCGCAGGGGCAGGGGGCGGGTCACCCCTCCACTTT
TRBV19	NA	NA	TRBJ1-1	CASSMPLSGTEAFF	TGTGCCAGTAGTATGCCCCTTAGCGGCACTGAAGCTTTCTTT
TRBV24-1	TRBD1	NA	TRBJ2-2	CATAGTANTGELFF	TGTGCCACCGCCGGGACAGCGAACACCGGGGAGCTGTTTTTT
TRBV2	TRBD1	NA	TRBJ1-1	CATLRRGLENTEAFF	TGTGCCACCCTACGCAGGGGGCTCGAGAACACTGAAGCTTTCTTT
TRBV11-2	TRBD1	few	TRBJ1-2	CASSPSAGQDYGYTF	TGTGCCAGCAGCCCCTCAGCGGGACAGGATTATGGCTACACCTTC
TRBV19	TRBD1	NA	TRBJ2-5	CASSIGGGTGLETQYF	TGTGCCAGTAGTATAGGTGGGGGGACAGGACTAGAGACCCAGTACTTC
TRBV25-1	NA	NA	TRBJ1-1	CASAWGGSTEAFF	TGTGCCAGCGCCTGGGGGGGTAGCACTGAAGCTTTCTTT
TRBV23-1	TRBD1	NA	TRBJ1-5	CASSQSGQGACQPQHF	TGCGCCAGCAGTCAATCGGGACAGGGGGCTTGTCAGCCCCAGCATTTT
TRBV10-1	TRBD2	NA	TRBJ2-1	CASSESGTFSYNEQFF	TGCGCCAGCAGCGAAAGCGGGACTTTCTCCTACAATGAGCAGTTCTTC
TRBV5-1	TRBD1	NA	TRBJ1-1	CASSSGQGTTEAFF	TGCGCCAGCAGCTCGGGACAGGGGACCACTGAAGCTTTCTTT
TRBV10-3	NA	NA	TRBJ2-7	CAISESNGYEQYF	TGTGCCATCAGTGAGTCGAACGGGTACGAGCAGTACTTC
TRBV9	NA	NA	TRBJ2-7	CASSVDHMPYEQYF	TGTGCCAGCAGCGTAGATCACATGCCCTACGAGCAGTACTTC
TRBV6-5	NA	NA	TRBJ1-3	CASSYVSGTSGNTIYF	TGTGCCAGCAGTTACGTCAGCGGAACCTCTGGAAACACCATATATTTT
TRBV30	TRBD1	NA	TRBJ1-1	CAWSPTGYGEAFF	TGTGCCTGGAGTCCGACAGGGTACGGTGAAGCTTTCTTT
TRBV5-6	NA	NA	TRBJ1-6	CASSLRGVGSPLHF	TGTGCCAGCAGCTTGCGGGGGGTAGGGTCACCCCTCCACTTT
TRBV5-5	NA	few	TRBJ1-1	CASSEGQTLNTEAFF	TGTGCCAGCAGCGAGGGACAAACTTTGAACACTGAAGCTTTCTTT
TRBV11-2	NA	few	TRBJ1-5	CASSLAAGVNQPQHF	TGTGCCAGCAGCTTAGCTGCCGGGGTCAATCAGCCCCAGCATTTT
TRBV25-1	TRBD1	NA	TRBJ1-2	CASSEITPGQGLVGYTF	TGTGCCAGCAGTGAAATCACCCCTGGACAGGGGTTGGTCGGCTACACCTTC
TRBV18	NA	NA	TRBJ1-1	CASSPKHTGMNTEAFF	TGTGCCAGCTCACCAAAGCACACAGGGATGAACACTGAAGCTTTCTTT